Given below is one TCR beta chain in context. As yet, its antigen is unknown. CDR1 and CDR2 from the germline V gene are KGHSH and LQKENI. The trim removed 2 bases at V and 8 bases at J, leaving 11 bases unmatched. The CDR3 is 16 residues long. The sample originates from a study of cytomegalovirus exposure and HLA in healthy donors. Study results and limitations: In a later analysis, at a false discovery rate of 0.05, approximately 15,000 TCR beta sequences matched HLA alleles. Some V segments, TRBV6-2 and TRBV6-3 among them, were indistinguishable and were therefore excluded. When a later analysis compared HLA-associated TCR beta chains with equally common others, the HLA-associated chains turned out to be more clonally expanded and to have lower generation probabilities. CMV serostatus was the sole immune exposure information available.

Primers for the PCR totalled 60 Vbeta and 13 Jbeta. TCRdb's copy holds only in-frame clones and misses some; the assay was immunoSEQ multiplex PCR. This sample contains about 74,000 clones. The V call is TRBV18, the J call TRBJ2-1; the match to TRBD1 covers 8 bases. The sequence came from a female donor in good health and CMV-seropositive. The sequenced sample was PBMCs. The CDR3 coding sequence is TGTGCCAGCTCACCAAATCGACAGGGGCGGCGCGATGAGCAGTTCTTC. It encodes CASSPNRQGRRDEQFF.